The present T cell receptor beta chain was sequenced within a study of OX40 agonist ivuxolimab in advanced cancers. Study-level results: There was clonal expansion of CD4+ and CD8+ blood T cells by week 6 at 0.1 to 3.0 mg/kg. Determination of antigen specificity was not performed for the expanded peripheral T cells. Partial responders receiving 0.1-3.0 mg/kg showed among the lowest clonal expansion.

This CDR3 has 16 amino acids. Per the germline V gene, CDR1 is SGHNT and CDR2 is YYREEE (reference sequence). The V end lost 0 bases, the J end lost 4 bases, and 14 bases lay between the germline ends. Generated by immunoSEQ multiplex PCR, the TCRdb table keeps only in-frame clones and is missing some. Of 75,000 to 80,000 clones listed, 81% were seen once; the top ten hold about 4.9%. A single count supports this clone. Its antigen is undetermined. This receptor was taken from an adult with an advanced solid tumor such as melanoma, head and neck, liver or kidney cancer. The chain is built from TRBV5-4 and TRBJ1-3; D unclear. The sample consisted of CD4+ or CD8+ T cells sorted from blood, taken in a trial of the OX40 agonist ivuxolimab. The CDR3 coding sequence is TGTGCCAGCAGCTTGGCAGACACCAGGACGGGAAACACCATATATTTT. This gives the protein CASSLADTRTGNTIYF.